Below are 17 T cell receptor beta chains sequenced from a single sample in a study of cytomegalovirus exposure and HLA in healthy donors. In the PCR, 60 Vbeta and 13 Jbeta primers were used. Sequencing was performed with immunoSEQ multiplex PCR; in TCRdb, only in-frame clones are kept and a portion is missing. The sample contains 100,000 to 150,000 clones, roughly 80% of which appear only once. Sequencing input: PBMCs. These receptors originate from a male donor in good health and CMV-seronegative.

The chain uses TRBV4-3 and TRBJ1-5; TRBD1 agrees at 8 bases. The germline CDR1 and CDR2 sequences are LGHNA and YSLEER. The CDR3 is 15 residues long. V lost 4 bases to trimming and J lost 6 bases; unmatched junction nucleotides: 8. CDR3 region: CASSLLQGEGQPQHF. The CDR3 bases are TGCGCCAGCAGCCTCCTACAGGGGGAGGGTCAGCCCCAGCATTTT.

The CDR3 loop reads CASSPDPNRGREKLFF. As DNA, the CDR3 is TGTGCCAGCAGCCCAGATCCGAACAGGGGGCGGGAAAAACTGTTTTTT. This chain links TRBV4-2 with TRBJ1-4; 9 bases are shared with TRBD1. The CDR3 length is 16 residues. CDR1 LGHNA and CDR2 YNFKEQ come from the germline V gene. The V and J ends lost 4 bases and 8 bases, in that order; junction bases with no gene match: 11.

The rearrangement links TRBV20-1 to TRBJ2-3; 8 bases are shared with TRBD2. Trimming cost V 6 bases and J 8 bases; bases outside gene matches: 4. This CDR3 has 11 residues. The germline CDR1 and CDR2 sequences are DFQATT and SNEGSKA (reference sequence). CDR3 nucleotide sequence: TGCAGTGCCGCGGGGGGCGCTACGCAGTATTTT. It translates to CSAAGGATQYF.

The sample holds a few counts of this clone. V is TRBV28 and J is TRBJ2-3; D might be TRBD1 (5 bases). In germline, CDR1 is MDHEN, CDR2 SYDVKM. This CDR3 contains 13 residues. V shed 6 bases and J shed 2 bases, with 9 bases lying between them. The CDR3 is CASSLGLTDTQYF. The CDR3 region has the DNA TGTGCCAGCAGCTTGGGGCTCACAGATACGCAGTATTTT.

This clone was seen a handful of times. The chain employs TRBV9 and TRBJ2-7, with 12 bases lining up with TRBD1. The CDR3 is made up of 14 amino acids. The germline CDR1 and CDR2 sequences are SGDLS and YYNGEE. The V gene end was trimmed by 4 bases and the J gene end by 9 bases; junction bases not matched to a gene: 8. The CDR3 nucleotides are TGTGCCAGCAGCACGCAGGGACAGGGGGCTCCGCAGTACTTC. As protein: CASSTQGQGAPQYF.

The chain links TRBV7-2 to TRBJ2-7; D might be TRBD1 (5 bases). Germline lookup yields CDR1 SGHTA and CDR2 FQGNSA. The CDR3 totals 18 residues. Trimming removed 3 bases from V and 1 base from J, with 22 bases in between. CDR3 nucleotide sequence: TGTGCCAGCAGCTTCCCAAACTCTACAGGATTTGAGTCCTACGAGCAGTACTTC. It encodes CASSFPNSTGFESYEQYF.

This chain links TRBV12-5 with TRBJ1-3; 11 nucleotides align to TRBD2. TRBJ2-2 explains the end of the DNA better; the J call may be wrong. The CDR3 is 17 amino acids. Germline V CDR1 and CDR2: LGHNT, FRNRAP. The CDR3 nucleotides read TGTGCTAGTGGTCCCACTACTAGCGGGGGCAACACCGGGGAGCTGTTTTTT. This translates into CASGPTTSGGNTGELFF.

This clone was counted between two and nine times. The CDR3 nucleotides are TGTGCCAGCAGCCAACCAGGGGGCGCGGGGACTGAAGCTTTCTTT. Its protein product is CASSQPGGAGTEAFF. V gene TRBV4-2 combines with J gene TRBJ1-1, with 8 bases fitting TRBD1. This CDR3 spans 15 amino acids. Germline V gene sequence: CDR1 LGHNA, CDR2 YNFKEQ. V shed 2 bases, J shed 5 bases, and the junction held 7 bases outside the gene matches.

J is TRBJ2-2 and V is TRBV7-9; D gene uncertain. This CDR3 comprises 15 residues. Germline V gene sequence: CDR1 SEHNR, CDR2 FQNEAQ (reference sequence). V lost 1 base and J 0 bases, leaving 6 bases between the germline ends. The CDR3 sequence: CASSLVVSNTGELFF. In DNA form, the CDR3 reads TGTGCCAGCAGCTTAGTCGTCTCGAACACCGGGGAGCTGTTTTTT.

The V gene is TRBV27, the J gene TRBJ2-2, with 7 bases fitting TRBD2. V shed 2 bases and J 4 bases; nucleotides not matched to a gene: 7. This CDR3 contains 16 residues. The V gene's germline CDR1 is MNHEY and CDR2 SMNVEV (reference sequence). In DNA, the CDR3 is TGTGCCAGCAGTTTAGATGGGCGGGGGATCACCGGGGAGCTGTTTTTT. Protein: CASSLDGRGITGELFF.

Notes on this clone: At one end, the junction sequence differs from germline, possibly due to a read error. This chain links TRBV5-1 with TRBJ1-2; D ambiguous. Germline CDR1 reads SGHRS; CDR2 reads YFSETQ. This CDR3 is built from 14 residues. The DNA of the CDR3 is TGCGCCAGCAGCTTGTTCGGAAACAACTATGTCTACACCTTC. Translating it yields CASSLFGNNYVYTF.

This chain links TRBV7-6 with TRBJ2-1; 15 nucleotides line up with TRBD2. This CDR3 is built from 15 residues. Germline V gene sequence: CDR1 SGHVS, CDR2 FNYEAQ. The ends lost 4 bases at V and 10 bases at J; junction bases unmatched: 5. Here the CDR3 DNA reads TGTGCCAGCAGCTCTTCCGGGACTAGCGGGAGGGAGCAGTTCTTC. This translates into CASSSSGTSGREQFF.

The sample holds a few counts of this clone. The chain combines TRBV27 with TRBJ2-7; 8 positions match TRBD2. Germline CDR1 MNHEY, CDR2 SMNVEV (reference sequence). Losses at the gene ends were 0 bases for V and 3 bases for J; bases not matched to a gene: 1. This CDR3 spans 14 amino acids. This CDR3 reads CASSLSSGNYEQYF. DNA of the CDR3: TGTGCCAGCAGTTTATCTAGCGGGAACTACGAGCAGTACTTC.

This rearrangement joins TRBV15 to TRBJ2-7; maybe TRBD1 (5 bases). The CDR3 extends over 16 amino acids. The germline CDR1 and CDR2 sequences are LNHNV and YYDKDF (reference sequence). V lost 0 bases to trimming and J lost 0 bases, with 12 bases between them. The CDR3 sequence is CATSREPGPSSYEQYF. CDR3 DNA: TGTGCCACCAGCAGAGAACCAGGGCCGTCCTCCTACGAGCAGTACTTC.

The chain employs TRBV7-2 and TRBJ2-3, with D perhaps matching TRBD2 (6 bases). The CDR3 spans 15 residues. Germline CDR1 reads SGHTA; CDR2 reads FQGNSA. Trimming stripped 5 bases from V and 0 bases from J, with 12 bases between. Written as DNA, the CDR3 is TGTGCCAGCAGCCCTCTGAGCGGGAGCACAGATACGCAGTATTTT. Protein: CASSPLSGSTDTQYF.

The V and J genes are TRBV5-8 and TRBJ2-7, with 7 bases fitting TRBD1. V lost 0 bases, J lost 6 bases, and 6 bases stayed unmatched. CDR3 size: 14 residues. CDR1 and CDR2 (germline): SGHTS, YDEGEE. For the CDR3, the DNA is TGTGCCAGCAGCTTGGGCGATTACAGGGGCGAGCAGTACTTC. As protein: CASSLGDYRGEQYF.

The genes are TRBV18 and TRBJ2-7; 9 bases match TRBD1. Germline loops: CDR1 KGHSH, CDR2 LQKENI. V lost 4 bases and J lost 3; bases outside the gene matches: 4. The CDR3 spans 14 residues. The CDR3 loop is CASSHGTGIYEQYF. As DNA, the CDR3 is TGTGCCAGCTCACACGGGACAGGGATCTACGAGCAGTACTTC.